The table lists the clone carrying this TCR beta chain with many counts. The antigen is unknown. This specimen belongs to a study of T cells after yellow fever vaccination. Study-level results: Researchers report a weaker secondary response that nonetheless peaked faster, day 5 versus 15.

TCRdb recomputed calls from the 5' RACE reads with MiXCR, one row per CDR3 protein. The sample records over 110,000 distinct CDR3 sequences, roughly 8.2% being singletons. This CDR3 spans 15 amino acids. Germline V gene data show CDR1 as MGHDK and CDR2 as SYGVNS. V lost 2 bases and J lost 7, with 17 bases in between. The chain couples TRBV25-1 to TRBJ2-5; tentative D call: TRBD1 (6 bases). The material was CD4+ T cells sorted from PBMCs, obtained 5 days after the yellow fever booster vaccination. The receptor was derived from a man aged 25 to 40 who received the YFV17D yellow fever vaccine. The CDR3 loop reads CASSELGAPSGTQYF. For the CDR3, the DNA is TGTGCCAGCAGTGAACTGGGGGCGCCGAGCGGGACCCAGTACTTC.